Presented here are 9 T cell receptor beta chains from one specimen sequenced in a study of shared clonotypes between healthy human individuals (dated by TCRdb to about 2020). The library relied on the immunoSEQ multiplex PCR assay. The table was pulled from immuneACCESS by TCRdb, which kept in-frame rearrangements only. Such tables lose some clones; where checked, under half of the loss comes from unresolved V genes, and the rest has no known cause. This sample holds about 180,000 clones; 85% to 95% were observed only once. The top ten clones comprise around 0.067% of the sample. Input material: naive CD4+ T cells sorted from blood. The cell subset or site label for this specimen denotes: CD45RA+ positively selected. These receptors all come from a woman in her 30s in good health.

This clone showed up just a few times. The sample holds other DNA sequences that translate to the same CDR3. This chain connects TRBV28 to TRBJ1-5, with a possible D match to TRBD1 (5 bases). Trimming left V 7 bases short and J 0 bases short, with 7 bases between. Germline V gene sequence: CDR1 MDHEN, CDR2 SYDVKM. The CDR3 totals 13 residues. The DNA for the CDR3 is TGTGCCAGCACCAGGGATAGCAATCAGCCCCAGCATTTT. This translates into CASTRDSNQPQHF. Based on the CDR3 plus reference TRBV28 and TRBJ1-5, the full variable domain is DVKVTQSSRYLVKRTGEKVFLECVQDMDHENMFWYRQDPGLGLRLIYFSYDVKMKEKGDIPEGYSVSREKKERFSLILESASTNQTSMYLCASTRDSNQPQHFGDGTRLSIL.

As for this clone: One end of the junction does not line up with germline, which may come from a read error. DNA for the CDR3: TGTGCCATCAGTGTTGACAGCACTGATACGCAGTATTTT. Its protein is CAISVDSTDTQYF. The chain carries TRBV10-3 and TRBJ2-3; a possible D gene is TRBD1 (5 bases). The germline CDR1 and CDR2 sequences are ENHRY and SYGVKD. The CDR3 contains 13 residues.

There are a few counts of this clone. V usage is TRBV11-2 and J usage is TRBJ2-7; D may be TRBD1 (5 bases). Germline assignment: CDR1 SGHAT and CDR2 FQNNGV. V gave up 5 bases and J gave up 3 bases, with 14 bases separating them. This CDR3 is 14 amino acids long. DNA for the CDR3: TGTGCCAGCAGCCCTAAAGCAGGGCGCTACGAGCAGTACTTC. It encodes CASSPKAGRYEQYF. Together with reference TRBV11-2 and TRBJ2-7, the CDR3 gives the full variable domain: EAGVAQSPRYKIIEKRQSVAFWCNPISGHATLYWYQQILGQGPKLLIQFQNNGVVDDSQLPKDRFSAERLKGVDSTLKIQPAKLEDSAVYLCASSPKAGRYEQYFGPGTRLTVT.

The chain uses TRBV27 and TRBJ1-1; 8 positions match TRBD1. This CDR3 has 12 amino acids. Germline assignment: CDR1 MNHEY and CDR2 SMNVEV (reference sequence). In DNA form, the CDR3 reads TGTGATTGTGAAGACAGGGGCACTGAAGCTTTCTTT. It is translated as CDCEDRGTEAFF.

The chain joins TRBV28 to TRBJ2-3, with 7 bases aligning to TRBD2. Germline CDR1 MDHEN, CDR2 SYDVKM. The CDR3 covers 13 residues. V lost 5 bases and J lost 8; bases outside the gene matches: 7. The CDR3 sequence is CASSTTWEGTQYF. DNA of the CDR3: TGTGCCAGCAGTACGACCTGGGAGGGTACGCAGTATTTT.

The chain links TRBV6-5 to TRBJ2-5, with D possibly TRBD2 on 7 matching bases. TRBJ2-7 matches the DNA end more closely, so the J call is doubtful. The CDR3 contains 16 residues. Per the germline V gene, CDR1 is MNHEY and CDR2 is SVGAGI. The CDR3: CASSYWGAGAGYEQYF. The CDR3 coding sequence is TGTGCCAGCAGTTACTGGGGGGCGGGGGCCGGCTACGAGCAGTACTTC.

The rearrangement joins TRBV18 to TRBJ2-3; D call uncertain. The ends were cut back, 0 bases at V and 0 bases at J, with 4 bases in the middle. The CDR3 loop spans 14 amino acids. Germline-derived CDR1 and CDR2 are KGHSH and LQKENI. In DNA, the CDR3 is TGTGCCAGCTCACCACCGTCTAGCACAGATACGCAGTATTTT. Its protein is CASSPPSSTDTQYF.

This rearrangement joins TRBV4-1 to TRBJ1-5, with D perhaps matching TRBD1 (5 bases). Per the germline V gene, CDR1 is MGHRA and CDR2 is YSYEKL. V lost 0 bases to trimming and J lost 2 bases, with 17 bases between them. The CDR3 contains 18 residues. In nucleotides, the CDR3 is TGCGCCAGCAGCCAAGAAGAATGGTGGTGGGGGGGCAATCAGCCCCAGCATTTT. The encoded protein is CASSQEEWWWGGNQPQHF.

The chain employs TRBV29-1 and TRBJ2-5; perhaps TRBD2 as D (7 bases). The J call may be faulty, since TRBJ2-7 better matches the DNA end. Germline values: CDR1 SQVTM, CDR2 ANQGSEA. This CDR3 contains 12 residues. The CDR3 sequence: CSARGGSYEQYF. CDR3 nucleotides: TGCAGCGCGAGGGGGGGATCCTACGAGCAGTACTTC.